This is a list of T cell receptor beta chains from one sample in a study of T cells in Graves' hyperthyroidism and ophthalmopathy. TCRdb re-called the multiplex PCR reads through MiXCR, storing one row per CDR3 protein. The table includes about 540,000 distinct CDR3 sequences, roughly 50% detected once. The specimen was peripheral blood or thyroid tissue (not recorded which). The source is a woman between 18 and 29 years old with Graves' hyperthyroidism. The conserved cysteine and the conserved F or W are not part of the CDR3 here. The order of the fields is V gene, J gene, CDR3 protein.

>TRBV12-3/TRBV12-4|TRBJ2-2
ATRNMRGGELF
>TRBV7-3|TRBJ2-1
ASSLTSGGSIYEQF
>TRBV2|TRBJ2-7
ASSGGIVYEQY
>TRBV7-2|TRBJ2-7
ASRDVPPGQGYEQY
>TRBV20-1|TRBJ2-5
SAHYPLGRASPETQY
>TRBV10-3|TRBJ2-5
AICSARRDRVGETQY
>TRBV29-1|TRBJ2-7
SVELGSRGPYEQY
>TRBV3-1|TRBJ1-4
ASSGQGGPATNEKLF
>TRBV2|TRBJ1-1
ASSEPGNTEAF
>TRBV29-1|TRBJ1-2
SVEGNRGRSGYT
>TRBV7-9|TRBJ1-5
ASSLEGTNNQPQH
>TRBV24-1|TRBJ2-5
ATSDPGAWTQY
>TRBV28|TRBJ1-2
ASSPRGGTGDYGYT
>TRBV24-1|TRBJ2-2
ATASDTGELF
>TRBV15|TRBJ1-5
ATSSVIRSGQPQH
>TRBV7-9|TRBJ1-2
ASSLTRIRDANYGYT
>TRBV24-1|TRBJ2-5
ATGTERQETQY
>TRBV19|TRBJ2-7
ASSRSSDAYEQY
>TRBV15|TRBJ2-7
ATSGLSTSGPYEQY
>TRBV9|TRBJ1-4
ASSEASGRLDEKLF
>TRBV2|TRBJ2-1
ASSYHNEQF
>TRBV6-5|TRBJ1-4
ASSSVGLDEKLF
>TRBV3-1|TRBJ1-1
ASSQSSTGGTEAF
>TRBV7-2|TRBJ2-7
ASSPTSGSTDEQY
>TRBV7-9|TRBJ2-2
ASSLLEGPNTGELF
>TRBV10-3|TRBJ2-1
AISERTGGYNEQF
>TRBV25-1|TRBJ1-2
ARGGNYGYT
>TRBV9|TRBJ2-6
ASTKGSTNSGANVLT
>TRBV24-1|TRBJ2-7
ATSDPGQGDSYEQY
>TRBV12-3/TRBV12-4|TRBJ2-7
ASSNGGSYEQY